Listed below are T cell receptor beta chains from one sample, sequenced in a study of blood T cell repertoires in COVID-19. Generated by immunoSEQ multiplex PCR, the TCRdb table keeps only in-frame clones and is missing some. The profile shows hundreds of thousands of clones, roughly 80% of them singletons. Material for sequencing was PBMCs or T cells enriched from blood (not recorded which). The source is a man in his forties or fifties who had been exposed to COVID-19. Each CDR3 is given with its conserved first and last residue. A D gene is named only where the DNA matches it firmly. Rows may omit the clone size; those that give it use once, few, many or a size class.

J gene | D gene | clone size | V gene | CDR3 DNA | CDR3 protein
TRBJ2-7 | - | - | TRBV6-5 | TGTGCCAGCAGATTTGGGGGGTCCTACGAGCAGTACTTC | CASRFGGSYEQYF
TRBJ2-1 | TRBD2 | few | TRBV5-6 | TGTGCCAGCAGCAGGATAGCGGGAGTTGCTCGGGGTGAGCAGTTCTTC | CASSRIAGVARGEQFF
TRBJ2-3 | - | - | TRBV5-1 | TGCGCCAGCAGCTCGGAGACAGATACGCAGTATTTT | CASSSETDTQYF
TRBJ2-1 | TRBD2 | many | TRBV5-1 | TGCGCCAGCAGCTCCATAGCGGGAGGGCCTGATGAGCAGTTCTTC | CASSSIAGGPDEQFF
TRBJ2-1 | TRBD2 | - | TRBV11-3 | TGTGCCAGCAGCTTAGGTAGCGGGATGTCCTACAATGAGCAGTTCTTC | CASSLGSGMSYNEQFF
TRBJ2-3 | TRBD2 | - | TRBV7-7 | TGTGCTAGCAGCCGTGGGACTAATGGGGGCACAGATACGCAGTATTTT | CASSRGTNGGTDTQYF
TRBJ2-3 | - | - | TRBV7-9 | TGTGCCAGCAGCCAGGGGATGCAGGGAGATACGCAGTATTTT | CASSQGMQGDTQYF
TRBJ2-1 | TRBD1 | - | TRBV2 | TGTGCCAGCAGTCGGGACAGGGGGCGGTATGAGCAGTTCTTC | CASSRDRGRYEQFF
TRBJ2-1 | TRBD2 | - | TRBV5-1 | TGCGCCAGCAGCTCGGGACTAGCGGGTAACAATGAGCAGTTCTTC | CASSSGLAGNNEQFF
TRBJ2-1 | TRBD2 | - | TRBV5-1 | TGCGCCAGCAGCTTGTTGCGGGAGGGCCTCGGTGAGCAGTTCTTC | CASSLLREGLGEQFF
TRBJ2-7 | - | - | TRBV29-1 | TGCAGCGCCCAGGCAGCGGCGAGGGACGAGCAGTACTTC | CSAQAAARDEQYF